This T cell receptor beta chain originates from a study of blood T cell repertoires in COVID-19. Study in general: PBMCs, B-cell-depleted T cells, or T cells provided the cDNA or gDNA that made up the material.

The length of the CDR3 is 16 residues. The V and J ends lost 5 bases and 5 bases respectively, with 21 bases between them. Germline V gives CDR1 SGHTA, CDR2 FQGTGA. In the original processing: It was from reference gene primer amplification that nucleated cell counts were estimated. Data came from immunoSEQ multiplex PCR; TCRdb stores just in-frame clones and leaves some out. V and J calls and clone size come straight from that table; D and trimming were deduced from the DNA. The sample records about 200,000 clones, about 80% being singletons. The sequenced material came from PBMCs or T cells enriched from blood (not recorded which). This receptor was taken from a man in his forties who had recovered from COVID-19. The V gene is TRBV7-3, the J gene TRBJ2-5; TRBD1 is a possible D gene (7 bases). DNA of the CDR3: TGTGCCAGCAGCCCCCGTGGAGGGGGCCGAGGGGAGACCCAGTACTTC. Protein sequence: CASSPRGGGRGETQYF. Full variable domain (outside the CDR3, taken from reference TRBV7-3 and TRBJ2-5): GAGVSQTPSNKVTEKGKYVELRCDPISGHTALYWYRQSLGQGPEFLIYFQGTGAADDSGLPNDRFFAVRPEGSVSTLKIQRTERGDSAVYLCASSPRGGGRGETQYFGPGTRLLVL.